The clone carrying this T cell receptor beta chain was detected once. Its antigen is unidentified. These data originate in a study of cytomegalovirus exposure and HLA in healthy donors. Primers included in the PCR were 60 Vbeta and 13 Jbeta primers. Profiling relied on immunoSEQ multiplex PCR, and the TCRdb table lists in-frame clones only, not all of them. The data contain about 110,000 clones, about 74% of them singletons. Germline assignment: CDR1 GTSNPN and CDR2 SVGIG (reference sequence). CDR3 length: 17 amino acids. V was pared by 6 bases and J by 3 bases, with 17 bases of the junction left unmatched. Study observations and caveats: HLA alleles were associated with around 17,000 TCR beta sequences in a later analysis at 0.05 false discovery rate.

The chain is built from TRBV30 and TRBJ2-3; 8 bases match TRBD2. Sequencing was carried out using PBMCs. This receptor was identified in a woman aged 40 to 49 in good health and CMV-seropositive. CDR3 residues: CACITSAGGLGTDTQYF. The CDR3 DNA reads TGTGCCTGCATTACATCGGCGGGGGGCCTGGGGACAGATACGCAGTATTTT.